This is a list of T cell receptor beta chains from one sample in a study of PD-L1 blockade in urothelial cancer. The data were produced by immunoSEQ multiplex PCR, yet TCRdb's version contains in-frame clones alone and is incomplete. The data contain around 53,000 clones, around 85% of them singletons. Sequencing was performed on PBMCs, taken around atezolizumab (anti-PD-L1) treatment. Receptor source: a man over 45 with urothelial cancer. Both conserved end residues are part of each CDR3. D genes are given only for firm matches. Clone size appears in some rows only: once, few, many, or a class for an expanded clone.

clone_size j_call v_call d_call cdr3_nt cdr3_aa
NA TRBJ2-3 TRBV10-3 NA TGTGCCATCAGTGAGGATCGTAGGGGTGGGAGCACAGATACGCAGTATTTT CAISEDRRGGSTDTQYF
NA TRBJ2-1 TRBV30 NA TGTGCGTTGTCAATTAGTAGCGGCAATGAGCAGTTCTTC CALSISSGNEQFF
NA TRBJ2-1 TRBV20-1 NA TGCAGTGCCATACTAGTAGCTGAGCAGTTCTTC CSAILVAEQFF
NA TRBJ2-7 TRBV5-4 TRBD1 TGTGCCAGCAGCCCCGGGACAGGGATATACGAGCAGTACTTC CASSPGTGIYEQYF
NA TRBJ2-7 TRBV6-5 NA TGTGCCAGCAGTTACGGCGGACCAGGGGTTGAGCAGTACTTC CASSYGGPGVEQYF
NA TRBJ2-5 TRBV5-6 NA TGTGCCAGCAGCTTGAGAGGTAGGCGCCTCCAAGAGACCCAGTACTTC CASSLRGRRLQETQYF
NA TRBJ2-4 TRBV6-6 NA TGTGCCAGCAGCACCTGGACCAGCGGCATTCAGTACTTC CASSTWTSGIQYF
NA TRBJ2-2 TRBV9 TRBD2 TGTGCCAGCAGCGTGACTAGCGGGGGTCAAAGCACCGGGGAGCTGTTTTTT CASSVTSGGQSTGELFF
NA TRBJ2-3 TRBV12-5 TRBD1 TGTGCTAGTGGCCCGGCGTCCGGGACAGGGGGCACAGATACGCAGTATTTT CASGPASGTGGTDTQYF
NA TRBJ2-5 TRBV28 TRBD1 TGTGCCAGCAGAGGCTCGGACAGGGGCGACCAAGAGACCCAGTACTTC CASRGSDRGDQETQYF
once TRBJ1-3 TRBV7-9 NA TGTGCCAGCAGCCCACGGACGACAGACACTGGCACCATATATTTT CASSPRTTDTGTIYF
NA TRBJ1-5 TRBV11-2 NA TGTGCCAGCAGCTTAGCAGGGGGCAATCAGCCCCAGCATTTT CASSLAGGNQPQHF
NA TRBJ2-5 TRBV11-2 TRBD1 TGTGCCAGCAGCTCGACAGGGTGGGGTGGAGAGACCCAGTACTTC CASSSTGWGGETQYF
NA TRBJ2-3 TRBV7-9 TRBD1 TGTGCCAGCACCATGGGACAGAAGGTCACAGATACGCAGTATTTT CASTMGQKVTDTQYF
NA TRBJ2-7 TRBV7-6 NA TGTGCCAGCAGCTTAAAAGGCGGGAACTTCTACGAGCAGTACTTC CASSLKGGNFYEQYF
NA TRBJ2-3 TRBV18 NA TGTGCCAGCTCACCTTACTTTACAGATACGCAGTATTTT CASSPYFTDTQYF
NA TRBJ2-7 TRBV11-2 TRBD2 TGTGCCAGCAGCTTAGGGGGGGGGAGCGAGCAGTACTTC CASSLGGGSEQYF
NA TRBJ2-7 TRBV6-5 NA TGTGCCAGCAGTTACTCGGGGTTAGGGGACGAGCAGTACTTC CASSYSGLGDEQYF
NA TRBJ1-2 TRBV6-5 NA TGTGCCAGCAGACGAAAAAACAGGGCCTATGGCTACACCTTC CASRRKNRAYGYTF
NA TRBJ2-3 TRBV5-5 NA TGTGCCAGCAGCACCGCGGGCACAGATACGCAGTATTTT CASSTAGTDTQYF
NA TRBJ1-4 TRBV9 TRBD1 TGTGCCAGCAGCTTAGGACAGGGAAGAGCAAATGAAAAACTGTTTTTT CASSLGQGRANEKLFF
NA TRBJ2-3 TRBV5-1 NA TGCGCCAGCAGCACTCACACAGATACGCAGTATTTT CASSTHTDTQYF
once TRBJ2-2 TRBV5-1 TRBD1 TGCGCCAGCAGCTCCGACAGGGAATTTACCGGGGAGCTGTTTTTT CASSSDREFTGELFF
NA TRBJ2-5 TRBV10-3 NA TGTGCCATCAGTGAGTCGGATGTCAGCCCCACGGGGGAGACCCAGTACTTC CAISESDVSPTGETQYF
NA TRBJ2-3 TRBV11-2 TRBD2 TGTGCCAGCAGCTTAGATAGCGGGAGCACAGATACGCAGTATTTT CASSLDSGSTDTQYF
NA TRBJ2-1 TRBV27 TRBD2 TGTGCCAGCAGCTCACTAGCGACTGAGCAGTTCTTC CASSSLATEQFF
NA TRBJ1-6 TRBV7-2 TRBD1 TGTGCCAGCAGCTCCACAGGGGGGTCTTCACCCCTCCACTTT CASSSTGGSSPLHF
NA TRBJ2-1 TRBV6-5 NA TGTGCCAGCAGTTACACGTCGGGGAGGTATGAGCAGTTCTTC CASSYTSGRYEQFF
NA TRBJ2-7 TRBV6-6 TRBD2 TGTGCCACAAGCCCGGGGGGGCTCCCCCACGAGCAGTACTTC CATSPGGLPHEQYF